The following is a T cell receptor (beta chain) sequence with its context. Its antigen remains undetermined. No much larger clonotype is one base removed from it; base qualities were not supplied. These data belong to a study of T-cell reconstitution after alpha-beta-depleted transplantation in children (dated by TCRdb to between 2015 and 2016). For context, the study as a whole: Using TCR repertoire profiling, the study quantitatively followed how T-cell immune reconstitution unfolded in children after TCRalphabeta/CD19-depleted allogeneic hematopoietic cell transplantation. The paper's findings and limits, for the study overall: Over subsequent months, a decline in hyperexpanded clone frequencies was noted, and after one year, T-cell counts and TCRbeta diversity were mostly ascribed to newly produced T cells. In some patients, the high TCRbeta diversity seen at day 60 was put down to recipient T cells and intrathymic progenitors that had survived conditioning. Apparently early alphabetaT-cell count recovery about two months after transplant reportedly relied on only several hundred rapidly expanded clones derived from non-depleted graft cells.

The label giving this sample's treatment or condition can be read as: allogeneic hematopoietic cell transplantation with graft depleted of TCRalphabeta T cells and CD19 B cells. TCRalphabeta/CD19-depleted allogeneic hematopoietic cell grafts were given to the transplant recipients, all of whom were children. Library preparation employed PCR. The data were produced on an Illumina HiSeq 2500. TCR library preparation used molecular barcoding, with unique molecular identifiers applied to normalize quantification of the TCRbeta repertoire. TCRdb reanalyzed the raw reads on its own, using fastp at Q25 for trimming and MiXCR for clone calling, and kept in-frame beta chains. All rows with the same CDR3 protein become a single entry with the most common DNA and genes. This sample holds approximately 630,000 distinct CDR3 sequences; about 12% were observed only once. Around 0.79% of the sample is held by the ten biggest clonotypes.

V is cut by 7 bases and J by 5 bases, and the space between the germline ends is 9 bases. Measured from the cysteine to the phenylalanine, the CDR3 is 12 residues long. CDR3 DNA only is kept here, 36 bases in frame from base 1. Material: PBMCs, obtained before TCRalphabeta/CD19-depleted stem cell transplant. The V gene is TRBV12-3 or TRBV12-4 and the J gene is TRBJ2-1; the D gene remains uncertain. The TCR sequence derives from a girl aged 2 to 10 with congenital amegakaryocytic thrombocytopenia, due to receive a stem cell transplant. The CDR3 is CASTLPNNEQFF. The DNA sequence follows: TGTGCCAGCACCCTTCCAAACAATGAGCAGTTCTTC.